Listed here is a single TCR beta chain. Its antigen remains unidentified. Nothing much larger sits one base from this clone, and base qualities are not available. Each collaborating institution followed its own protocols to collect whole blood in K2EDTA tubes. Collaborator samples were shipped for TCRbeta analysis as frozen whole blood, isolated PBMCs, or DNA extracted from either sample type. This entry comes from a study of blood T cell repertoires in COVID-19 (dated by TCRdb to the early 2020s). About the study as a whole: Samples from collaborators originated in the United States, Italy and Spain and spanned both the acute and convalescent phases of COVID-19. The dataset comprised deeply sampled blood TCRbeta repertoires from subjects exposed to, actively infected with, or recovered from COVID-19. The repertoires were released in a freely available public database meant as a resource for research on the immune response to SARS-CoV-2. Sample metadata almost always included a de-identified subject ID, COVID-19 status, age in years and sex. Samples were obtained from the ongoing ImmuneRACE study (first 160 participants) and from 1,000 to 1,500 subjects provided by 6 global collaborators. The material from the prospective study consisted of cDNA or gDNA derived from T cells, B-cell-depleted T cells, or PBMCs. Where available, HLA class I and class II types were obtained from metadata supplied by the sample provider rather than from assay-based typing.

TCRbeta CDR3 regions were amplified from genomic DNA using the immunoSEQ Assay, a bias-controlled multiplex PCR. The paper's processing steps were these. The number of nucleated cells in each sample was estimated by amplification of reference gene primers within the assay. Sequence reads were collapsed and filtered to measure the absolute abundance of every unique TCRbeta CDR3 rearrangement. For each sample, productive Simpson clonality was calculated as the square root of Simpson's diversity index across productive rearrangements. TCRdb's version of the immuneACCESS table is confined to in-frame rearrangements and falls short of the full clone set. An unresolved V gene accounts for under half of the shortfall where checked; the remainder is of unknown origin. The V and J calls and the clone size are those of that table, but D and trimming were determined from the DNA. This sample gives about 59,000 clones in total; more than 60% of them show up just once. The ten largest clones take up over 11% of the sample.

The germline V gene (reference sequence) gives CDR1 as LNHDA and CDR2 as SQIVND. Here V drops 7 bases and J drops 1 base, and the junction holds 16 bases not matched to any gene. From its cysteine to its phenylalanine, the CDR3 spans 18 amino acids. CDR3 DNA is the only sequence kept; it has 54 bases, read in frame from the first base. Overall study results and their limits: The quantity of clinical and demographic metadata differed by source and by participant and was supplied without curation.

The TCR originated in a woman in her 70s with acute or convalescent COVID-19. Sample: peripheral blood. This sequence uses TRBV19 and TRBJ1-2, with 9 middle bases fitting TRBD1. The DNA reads TGTGCCAGTACCCCGGCCGGGACAGGGTTTTTCGGTAACTATGGCTACACCTTC. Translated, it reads CASTPAGTGFFGNYGYTF.